These 15 T cell receptor beta chains came from one sample sequenced in a study of identical twins. TCRdb processed the 5' RACE reads anew with MiXCR; each CDR3 protein has one entry. The sample consists of around 490,000 distinct CDR3 sequences, 14% of them appearing once. Another study also made use of these data, one on yellow fever vaccine responses in identical twins.

Sequencing was done on a sample of CD4+ T cells sorted from blood. All receptors derive from a woman aged 18-29 years in good health.

The chain carries TRBV19 and TRBJ2-7, with a tentative D call TRBD2 (5 bases). The CDR3 loop spans 13 amino acids. Trimming left V 4 bases short and J 5 bases short, with 12 bases between. Germline CDR1 and CDR2: LNHDA and SQIVND (reference sequence). The CDR3 DNA sequence: TGTGCCAGTAGTACAAGTAGCGAGGACGAGCAGTACTTC. It codes for CASSTSSEDEQYF.

This chain joins TRBV20-1 and TRBJ1-1, with D maybe TRBD1 (5 bases). This CDR3 comprises 13 residues. V was cut by 5 bases and J by 3 bases, with 13 bases left in between. Per the germline V gene, CDR1 is DFQATT and CDR2 is SNEGSKA (reference sequence). CDR3 coding DNA: TGCAGTGCTCCCGGGGGTGGGGACACTGAAGCTTTCTTT. This sequence encodes CSAPGGGDTEAFF.

This chain uses TRBV28 with TRBJ2-2, with 9 bases aligning to TRBD1. CDR1 and CDR2 from the germline V gene are MDHEN and SYDVKM. This CDR3 has 14 residues. J gave up 6 bases and V 3 bases, and 2 bases lay outside the gene matches. CDR3 sequence reads: CASSFGQGSGELFF. The DNA of the CDR3 is TGTGCCAGCAGTTTCGGACAGGGGTCCGGGGAGCTGTTTTTT.

This clonotype was detected many times. The J gene is TRBJ1-1, the V gene TRBV5-1; D gene uncertain. V gave up 2 bases and J gave up 3 bases, with 8 bases separating them. The germline CDR1 and CDR2 sequences are SGHRS and YFSETQ. The CDR3 sequence is 13 residues long. The CDR3 here is CASSFLLDTEAFF. The CDR3 DNA reads as TGCGCCAGCAGCTTCCTCCTGGACACTGAAGCTTTCTTT.

This clonotype was recorded a few times. The chain combines TRBV3-1 with TRBJ2-3; 10 bases agree with TRBD2. Losses at the gene ends were 1 base for V and 1 base for J; bases not matched to a gene: 11. This CDR3 spans 19 amino acids. Germline CDR1 and CDR2: LGHDT and YNNKEL (reference sequence). The CDR3 region is CASSQGPGTSALRTDTQYF. The CDR3 DNA sequence: TGTGCCAGCAGCCAAGGGCCTGGGACTAGCGCCCTCCGCACAGATACGCAGTATTTT.

V is TRBV27 and J is TRBJ1-5; no firm D call. V lost 5 bases and J lost 9, with 17 bases in between. The CDR3 extends over 14 amino acids. Germline lookup yields CDR1 MNHEY and CDR2 SMNVEV (reference sequence). In DNA, the CDR3 is TGTGCCAGCAGTCCTCAGATAGGCCACCGGCCCCAGCATTTT. Residues: CASSPQIGHRPQHF.

A few counts support this clonotype. CDR3 nucleotide sequence: TGTGCCAGCTCGTCCAACCCCGCAGATACGCAGTATTTT. This gives the protein CASSSNPADTQYF. This chain joins TRBV18 and TRBJ2-3; D ambiguous. The CDR3 is 13 amino acids. Germline V gene lookup returns CDR1 KGHSH and CDR2 LQKENI. V was pared by 6 bases and J by 4 bases, with 11 bases between.

In this sample, this clonotype turned up a few times. V usage is TRBV3-1 and J usage is TRBJ2-7; weak D call: TRBD1 (6 bases). The CDR3 runs to 14 residues. Trimming took 6 bases from V and 0 from J, leaving 12 bases between them. Germline loops: CDR1 LGHDT, CDR2 YNNKEL (reference sequence). CDR3: CASRPDRFSYEQYF. The CDR3 DNA follows: TGTGCCAGCAGACCGGACAGATTCTCCTACGAGCAGTACTTC.

Points on this clonotype: Just one base apart from a much larger clone, this may be a read error. In nucleotides, the CDR3 is TGTGACAGCAGTGGGACAGTGGGAAACACCATATATTTT. It encodes CDSSGTVGNTIYF. V usage is TRBV12-3 or TRBV12-4 and J usage is TRBJ1-3, with TRBD1 matching 7 bases. CDR3 length: 13 residues.

This clonotype appeared many times. The gene calls are TRBV9 and TRBJ2-3, with TRBD2 as a possible D gene (6 bases). Per germline, CDR1 SGDLS and CDR2 YYNGEE. There are 15 residues in the CDR3. V was pared by 0 bases and J by 0 bases, with 8 bases between. CDR3 in amino acids: CASSVVGSSTDTQYF. CDR3 coding DNA: TGTGCCAGCAGCGTAGTCGGGAGTAGCACAGATACGCAGTATTTT. Filled out from reference TRBV9 and TRBJ2-3, the complete variable domain reads DSGVTQTPKHLITATGQRVTLRCSPRSGDLSVYWYQQSLDQGLQFLIQYYNGEERAKGNILERFSAQQFPDLHSELNLSSLELGDSALYFCASSVVGSSTDTQYFGPGTRLTVL.

This clonotype was seen only a few times. The chain joins TRBV12-3 or TRBV12-4 to TRBJ2-3; 10 bases match TRBD2. V lost 3 bases and J lost 10; bases outside the gene matches: 10. There are 15 residues in the CDR3. CDR3 region: CASSLGGSGGISQYF. The CDR3 nucleotides are TGTGCCAGCAGTTTGGGGGGTAGCGGGGGGATATCGCAGTATTTT.

The table lists this clonotype with many counts. The rearrangement links TRBV4-2 to TRBJ2-7, with D maybe TRBD1 (5 bases). Germline V gene data show CDR1 as LGHNA and CDR2 as YNFKEQ. The CDR3 runs 15 residues. The V gene lost 0 bases and the J gene lost 3 bases, with 12 bases spanning the gap. CDR3 sequence: CASSQDRQPFYEQYF. The CDR3, as DNA: TGTGCCAGCAGCCAAGATCGACAGCCCTTCTACGAGCAGTACTTC.

This clonotype was detected ten times or more. This chain uses TRBV12-3 or TRBV12-4 with TRBJ2-4; D gene ambiguous. V lost 6 bases, J lost 0 bases, and 9 bases lay in between. This CDR3 is built from 14 residues. CDR3 nucleotides: TGTGCCAGCAGCCCCACGGGAGCCAAAAACATTCAGTACTTC. It translates to CASSPTGAKNIQYF.

This clonotype was picked up a small number of times. The CDR3 sequence is CASSQPAGGPKNIQYF. CDR3 nucleotide sequence: TGTGCCAGCAGCCAACCAGCGGGAGGGCCCAAAAACATTCAGTACTTC. The chain carries TRBV12-3 or TRBV12-4 and TRBJ2-4, with 10 bases that match TRBD2. There are 16 residues in the CDR3. The V gene end was trimmed by 6 bases and the J gene end by 2 bases; junction bases not matched to a gene: 7.

This clonotype was recorded at least ten times. The chain carries TRBV29-1 and TRBJ2-1, with D unclear. The V end was cut by 3 bases, the J end by 9 bases, with 15 bases between. The germline CDR1 and CDR2 sequences are SQVTM and ANQGSEA. This CDR3 region has 13 residues. CDR3 sequence (DNA): TGCAGCGTTGACCTCCCCTATTGGCCTGAGCAGTTCTTC. Amino acid sequence: CSVDLPYWPEQFF.